This is a list of T cell receptor beta chains from one sample in a study of radiotherapy plus CTLA-4 blockade in lung cancer. The data were produced by immunoSEQ multiplex PCR, yet TCRdb's version contains in-frame clones alone and is incomplete. The sample lists about 77,000 clones, roughly 70% occurring once. The sample was peripheral blood, taken from a patient treated with radiotherapy plus ipilimumab. The source is a human donor with non-small cell lung cancer whose response to radiotherapy plus ipilimumab could not be evaluated. CDR3s include the opening cysteine and the closing phenylalanine or tryptophan. Each record gives: V gene, CDR3 protein.

TRBV5-1,CASSFSPGAGTEAFF
TRBV2,CASSQTANTEAFF
TRBV5-1,CASTPTQQGTYEQYF
TRBV2,CASSEAQGTNTEAFF
TRBV5-1,CASSKAGTGTEAFF
TRBV5-1,CASSLAVEQYF
TRBV7-9,CASSLTPDIWESEQFF
TRBV14,CASRSTRGDRGYGYTF
TRBV5-1,CASSLGRANEKLFF
TRBV18,CASSPGTSIRQYEQYF
TRBV6-1,CASTGVPYYNSPLHF
TRBV7-9,CASSSLTGHEQYF
TRBV25-1,CASGPGQGAGEQFF
TRBV27,CASSAGRGNQPQHF
TRBV16,CASTDPGSGKNEQFF
TRBV28,CASSLGGARGYTF
TRBV28,CASSKGLAGGLYNEQFF
TRBV28,CASLAKNIQYF
TRBV25-1,CASSEQGRDTIYF
TRBV5-6,CASTRTSGGTYEQYF
TRBV5-1,CASSDTSGGGYNEQFF
TRBV14,CASSQGQDYGYTF
TRBV27,CASSITTRRSSAGELFF
TRBV7-2,CASSRDRQTEYF
TRBV5-1,CASSLASGGNTGELFF
TRBV12-2,CASRKGQGYEQYF
TRBV21-1,CASSKGQKHSPLHF
TRBV6-1,CASSLDRRNTEAFF
TRBV5-4,CASSLSSGGGDTQYF
TRBV28,CASSLFPQQTYGYTF
TRBV7-9,CASSPGQFNEQFF
TRBV7-3,CASSSQVNQPQHF
TRBV28,CASSLSGNTGELFF
TRBV5-5,CASSPGQENSPLHF
TRBV7-6,CASSLIAGGSYNEQFF
TRBV19,CASSIQESNQPQHF
TRBV5-1,CASSPDRKNTGELFF
TRBV2,CASKAGANEQFF